The 14 T cell receptor beta chains reported below all come from one sample, sequenced in a study of beta chain features in type 1 diabetes. Sequencing targeted expressed TCRB transcripts, as all isolated RNA had been reverse transcribed. The repertoire was sequenced with immunoSEQ multiplex PCR; TCRdb's copy has only in-frame clones and lacks some. This table holds under 300,000 clones, 7.5% to 9.5% found once. Sequenced input: central memory CD4+ T cells from blood. The receptors were gathered from a woman under 30 in good health.

This clone was found a few times. The chain recombines TRBV7-2 with TRBJ1-3; 8 bases fit TRBD1. The V segment lost 5 bases and the J segment 4 bases; nucleotides outside the gene matches: 4. CDR1 is SGHTA, CDR2 FQGNSA, per germline. The CDR3 runs 14 residues. The CDR3 DNA reads as TGTGCCAGCAGCCACGGGACAGGAGGAAACACCATATATTTT. Translating gives CASSHGTGGNTIYF.

V gene TRBV18 combines with J gene TRBJ2-5, with D uncertain. CDR3 length: 16 amino acids. CDR1 KGHSH and CDR2 LQKENI come from the germline V gene. V was clipped by 3 bases and J by 0 bases, with 14 bases between them. Here the CDR3 DNA reads TGTGCCAGCTCACCCAGGTCAGGACGGAACCAAGAGACCCAGTACTTC. Translated: CASSPRSGRNQETQYF.

This clone was detected a few times. The J gene is TRBJ2-5, the V gene TRBV11-2; possible D gene TRBD1, 6 bases. V lost 6 bases to trimming and J lost 9 bases, with 17 bases between them. The CDR3 consists of 13 residues. Germline CDR1 is SGHAT and CDR2 is FQNNGV. CDR3 amino acids: CASSRDKGFAQYF. CDR3 nucleotide sequence: TGTGCCAGCAGTCGGGACAAGGGCTTTGCCCAGTACTTC.

This chain links TRBV7-3 with TRBJ2-5; perhaps TRBD1 as D (5 bases). Trimming took 0 bases from V and 5 from J, leaving 10 bases between them. Germline assignment: CDR1 SGHTA and CDR2 FQGTGA. This CDR3 is 14 amino acids long. This chain's CDR3 is CASSLTGLVETQYF. The DNA for the CDR3 is TGTGCCAGCAGCTTAACGGGGCTAGTGGAGACCCAGTACTTC.

A few counts support this clone. V and J are TRBV27 and TRBJ1-6, with D unclear. Germline CDR1 reads MNHEY; CDR2 reads SMNVEV (reference sequence). The CDR3 extends over 11 amino acids. Trimming left V 6 bases short and J 7 bases short, with 4 bases between. CDR3 nucleotides: TGTGCCAGCAGGAACAATTCACCCCTCCACTTT. It is translated as CASRNNSPLHF.

This clone was detected a few times. The chain links TRBV6-5 to TRBJ2-1, with D tentatively TRBD2 (6 bases). The germline gives CDR1 MNHEY, CDR2 SVGAGI. This CDR3 spans 13 amino acids. Trimming removed 2 bases at V and 10 bases at J, with 12 bases between. The CDR3 DNA reads TGTGCCAGCAGTTACGGGGGGTCTCGCGAGCAGTTCTTC. This encodes CASSYGGSREQFF.

The CDR3 reads CASRWVGSNQPQHF. The DNA of the CDR3 is TGTGCCAGTAGATGGGTTGGTAGCAATCAGCCCCAGCATTTT. The V and J genes are TRBV19 and TRBJ1-5, with no clear D. V gave up 6 bases and J gave up 0 bases, with 9 bases separating them. This CDR3 is built from 14 residues. In germline, CDR1 is LNHDA, CDR2 SQIVND (reference sequence).

This clone was detected only a few times. The rearrangement links TRBV6-4 to TRBJ2-7, with 7 bases identical to TRBD2. The J segment lost 1 base and the V segment lost 2 bases, leaving 5 bases of the junction unmatched. Germline V gives CDR1 MRHNA, CDR2 SNTAGT. The CDR3 runs 15 residues. The CDR3 protein is CASSDPRGLSYEQYV. DNA for the CDR3: TGTGCCAGCAGTGACCCGCGGGGGTTGTCCTACGAGCAGTACGTC.

The V call is TRBV6-5, the J call TRBJ2-7, with 9 bases aligning to TRBD1. The CDR3 extends over 13 amino acids. V was clipped by 8 bases and J by 3 bases; unmatched bases: 5. The germline V gene encodes CDR1 MNHEY and CDR2 SVGAGI. The chain's CDR3 is CASARQGVYEQYF. The CDR3 DNA reads TGTGCCAGCGCGAGACAGGGGGTCTACGAGCAGTACTTC.

V is TRBV2 and J is TRBJ1-2; TRBD1 agrees at 7 bases. This CDR3 comprises 15 residues. The germline V gene encodes CDR1 SNHLY and CDR2 FYNNEI. Losses at the gene ends were 8 bases for V and 0 bases for J; bases not matched to a gene: 9. The CDR3: CASLRQGSANYGYTF. The CDR3 bases are TGTGCCAGCCTTAGACAGGGATCGGCTAACTATGGCTACACCTTC.

The rearrangement joins TRBV12-2 to TRBJ2-1; the table's D call TRBD1 went unverified against the DNA. TRBV12-2 is a listed pseudogene. This CDR3 is built from 16 residues. This CDR3 is CASRFDPGQTSNEQFF. DNA of the CDR3: TGTGCAAGTCGCTTCGACCCGGGACAGACATCCAATGAGCAGTTCTTC.

CDR3 sequence reads: CASTLQGSNYGYTF. The CDR3, as DNA: TGTGCCAGCACCCTACAGGGCTCTAACTATGGCTACACCTTC. The chain recombines TRBV6-6 with TRBJ1-2, with TRBD1 as a possible D gene (6 bases). There are 14 residues in the CDR3. Germline CDR1 MNHNY, CDR2 SVGAGI (reference sequence). Trimming removed 7 bases at V and 0 bases at J, with 12 bases between.

V usage is TRBV6-5 and J usage is TRBJ1-1; tentatively, D is TRBD1 (5 bases). This CDR3 comprises 12 residues. The V end lost 2 bases, the J end lost 8 bases, and 9 bases lay between the germline ends. CDR1 and CDR2 (germline): MNHEY, SVGAGI. The CDR3 protein is CASSYRGREAFF. Here the CDR3 DNA reads TGTGCCAGCAGTTACCGGGGCAGGGAAGCTTTCTTT.

V gene TRBV7-2 combines with J gene TRBJ2-5; D is perhaps TRBD2 (6 bases). CDR1 and CDR2 from the germline V gene are SGHTA and FQGNSA. The CDR3 length is 17 residues. Trimming removed 3 bases at V and 7 bases at J, with 24 bases between. CDR3 coding DNA: TGTGCCAGCAGCTTCGGAGGGTGGAGGGGTGATCGGAGGACCCAGTACTTC. This codes for CASSFGGWRGDRRTQYF.